The T cell receptor (beta chain) described here comes from a study of control samples from healthy donors and cancer patients. The germline V gene encodes CDR1 MNHNY and CDR2 SVGAGI (reference sequence). Trimming took 2 bases from V and 1 from J, leaving 14 bases between them. CDR3 length: 16 residues. Generated by immunoSEQ multiplex PCR, the TCRdb table keeps only in-frame clones and is missing some. In the table there are tens of thousands of clones, around four fifths of which are singletons. The receptor's source is an older woman with lung cancer. Sequenced material: PBMCs. The chain couples TRBV6-6 to TRBJ1-1; a possible D gene is TRBD1 (5 bases). CDR3 sequence reads: CASSYGLTEWNTEAFF. CDR3 sequence (DNA): TGTGCCAGCAGTTACGGTCTGACAGAGTGGAACACTGAAGCTTTCTTT.